The sample holds many counts of the clone carrying this T cell receptor beta chain. There were TCR beta CDR3 regions amplified from RNA transcripts. TCR CDR3 underwent first-round RT-PCR with the HTBI primer set. TCRdb passed the multiplex PCR reads through MiXCR, listing each CDR3 protein once. The sample yields 300,000 or so distinct CDR3 sequences, 21% seen once. The junction had 10 bases not matched to a gene; V was cut back by 5 bases and J by 1 base. CDR3 size: 16 residues. The germline CDR1 and CDR2 sequences are SEHNR and FQNEAQ (reference sequence). These data originate in a study of T cells in Graves' hyperthyroidism and ophthalmopathy. As for the study in general: Peripheral blood was secured at the point of initial diagnosis, before any treatment.

Hyperthyroidism of Graves' type that showed no ophthalmopathy progression within 18 months was stable. It was approximately 9.7 ml of fresh peripheral blood that supplied the PBMCs. The sequence was obtained from a woman aged 50 to 60 with Graves' hyperthyroidism. Sequencing was carried out using blood. The J gene is TRBJ1-1, the V gene TRBV7-9; TRBD1 matches 7 bases. CDR3 DNA sequence: TGTGCCAGCAGCCCAGGGGGTAAGGGGAGGAACACTGAAGCTTTCTTT. As protein: CASSPGGKGRNTEAFF.